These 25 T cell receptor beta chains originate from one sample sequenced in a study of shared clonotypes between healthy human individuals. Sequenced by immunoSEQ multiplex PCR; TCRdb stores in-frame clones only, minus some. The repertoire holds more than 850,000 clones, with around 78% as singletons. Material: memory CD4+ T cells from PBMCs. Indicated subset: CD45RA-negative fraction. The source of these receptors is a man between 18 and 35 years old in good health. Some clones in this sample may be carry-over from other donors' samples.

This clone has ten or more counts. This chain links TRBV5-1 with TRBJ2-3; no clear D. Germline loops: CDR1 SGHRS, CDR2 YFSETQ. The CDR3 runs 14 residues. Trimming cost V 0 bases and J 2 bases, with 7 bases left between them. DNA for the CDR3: TGCGCCAGCAGCTTGGTCGACACCACAGATACGCAGTATTTT. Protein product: CASSLVDTTDTQYF.

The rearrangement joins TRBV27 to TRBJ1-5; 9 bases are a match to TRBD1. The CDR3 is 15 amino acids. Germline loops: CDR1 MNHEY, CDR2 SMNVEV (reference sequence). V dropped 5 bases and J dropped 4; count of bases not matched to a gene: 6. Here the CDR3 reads CASSEGDRENQPQHF. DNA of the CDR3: TGTGCCAGCAGTGAAGGGGACAGGGAGAATCAGCCCCAGCATTTT.

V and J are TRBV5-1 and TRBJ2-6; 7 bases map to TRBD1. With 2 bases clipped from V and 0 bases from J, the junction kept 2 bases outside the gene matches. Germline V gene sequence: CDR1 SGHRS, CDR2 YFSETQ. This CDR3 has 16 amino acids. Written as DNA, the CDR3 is TGCGCCAGCAGCTTCGGGACAGCCTCTGGGGCCAACGTCCTGACTTTC. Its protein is CASSFGTASGANVLTF.

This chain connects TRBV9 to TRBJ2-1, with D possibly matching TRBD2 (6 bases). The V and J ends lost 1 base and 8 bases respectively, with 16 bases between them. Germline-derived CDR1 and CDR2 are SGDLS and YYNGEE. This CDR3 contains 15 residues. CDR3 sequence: CASSVRTGGLDEQFF. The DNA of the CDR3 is TGTGCCAGCAGCGTAAGAACAGGAGGGTTGGATGAGCAGTTCTTC.

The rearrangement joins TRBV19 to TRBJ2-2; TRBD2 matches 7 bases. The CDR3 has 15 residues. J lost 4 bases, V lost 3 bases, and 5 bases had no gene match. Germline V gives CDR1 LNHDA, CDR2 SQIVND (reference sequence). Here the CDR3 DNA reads TGTGCCAGTAGTATCTCAGGGACTACCACCGGGGAGCTGTTTTTT. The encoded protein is CASSISGTTTGELFF.

CDR3 in DNA: TGTGCCAGCAGTGACTCGACTCTAGACCACAATGAGCAGTTCTTC. The encoded protein is CASSDSTLDHNEQFF. The rearrangement joins TRBV6-4 to TRBJ2-1; D not certain. V was shortened by 0 bases and J by 5 bases, with 11 bases between the two germline ends. The germline gives CDR1 MRHNA, CDR2 SNTAGT. There are 15 residues in the CDR3.

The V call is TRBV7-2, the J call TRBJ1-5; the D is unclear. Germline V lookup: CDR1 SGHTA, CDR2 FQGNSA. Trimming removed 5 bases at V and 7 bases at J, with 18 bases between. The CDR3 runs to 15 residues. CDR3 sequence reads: CASSASLNLAQPQHF. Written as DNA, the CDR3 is TGTGCCAGCAGCGCGAGCTTGAATCTCGCACAGCCCCAGCATTTT.

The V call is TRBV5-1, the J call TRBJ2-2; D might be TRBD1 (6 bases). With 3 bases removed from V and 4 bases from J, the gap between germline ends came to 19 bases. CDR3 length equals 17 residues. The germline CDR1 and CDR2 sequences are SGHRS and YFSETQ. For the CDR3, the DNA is TGCGCCAGCAGCTCCAAATACGGACAGACTTCCACCGGGGAGCTGTTTTTT. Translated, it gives CASSSKYGQTSTGELFF.

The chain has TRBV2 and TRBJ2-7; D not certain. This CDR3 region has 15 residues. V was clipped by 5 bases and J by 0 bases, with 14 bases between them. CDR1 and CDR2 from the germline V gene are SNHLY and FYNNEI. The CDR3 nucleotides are TGTGCCAGCAGTTTCACGCAGGTCATCTCCTACGAGCAGTACTTC. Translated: CASSFTQVISYEQYF. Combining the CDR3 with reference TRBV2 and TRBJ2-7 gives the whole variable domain EPEVTQTPSHQVTQMGQEVILRCVPISNHLYFYWYRQILGQKVEFLVSFYNNEISEKSEIFDDQFSVERPDGSNFTLKIRSTKLEDSAMYFCASSFTQVISYEQYFGPGTRLTVT.

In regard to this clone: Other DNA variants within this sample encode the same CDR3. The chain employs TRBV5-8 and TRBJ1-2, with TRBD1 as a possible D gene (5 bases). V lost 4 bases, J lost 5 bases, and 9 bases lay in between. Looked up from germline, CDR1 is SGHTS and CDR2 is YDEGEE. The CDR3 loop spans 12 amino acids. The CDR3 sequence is CASSPRGYGYTF. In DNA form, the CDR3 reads TGTGCCAGCAGCCCCCGGGGGTATGGCTACACCTTC. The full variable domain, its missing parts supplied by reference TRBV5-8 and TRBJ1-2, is EAGVTQSPTHLIKTRGQQATLRCSPISGHTSVYWYQQALGLGLQFLLWYDEGEERNRGNFPPRFSGRQFPNYSSELNVNALELEDSALYLCASSPRGYGYTFGSGTRLTVV.

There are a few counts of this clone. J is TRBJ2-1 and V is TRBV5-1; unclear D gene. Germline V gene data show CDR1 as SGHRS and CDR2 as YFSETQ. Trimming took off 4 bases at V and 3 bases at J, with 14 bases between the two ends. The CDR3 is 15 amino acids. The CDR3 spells CASSLGRTGYNEQFF. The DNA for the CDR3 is TGCGCCAGCAGCCTCGGAAGGACGGGCTACAATGAGCAGTTCTTC.

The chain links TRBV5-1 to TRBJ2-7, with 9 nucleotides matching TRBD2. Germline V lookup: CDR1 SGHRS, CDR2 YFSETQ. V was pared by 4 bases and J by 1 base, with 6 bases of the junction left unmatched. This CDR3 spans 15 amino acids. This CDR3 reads CASSPRRGGSYEQYF. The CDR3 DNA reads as TGCGCCAGCAGCCCCCGGCGGGGGGGTTCCTACGAGCAGTACTTC. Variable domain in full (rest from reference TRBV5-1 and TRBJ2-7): KAGVTQTPRYLIKTRGQQVTLSCSPISGHRSVSWYQQTPGQGLQFLFEYFSETQRNKGNFPGRFSGRQFSNSRSEMNVSTLELGDSALYLCASSPRRGGSYEQYFGPGTRLTVT.

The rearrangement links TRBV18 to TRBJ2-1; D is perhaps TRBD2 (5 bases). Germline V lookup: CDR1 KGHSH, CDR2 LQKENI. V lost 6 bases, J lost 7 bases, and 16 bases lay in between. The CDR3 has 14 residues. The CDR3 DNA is TGTGCCAGCTCCTCCGAGGGCACATCTAATGAGCAGTTCTTC. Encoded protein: CASSSEGTSNEQFF.

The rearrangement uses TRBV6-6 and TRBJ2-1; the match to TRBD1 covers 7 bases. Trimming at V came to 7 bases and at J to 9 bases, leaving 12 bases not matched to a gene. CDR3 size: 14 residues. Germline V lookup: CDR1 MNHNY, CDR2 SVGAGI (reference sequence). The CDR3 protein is CASTPTGPVGEQFF. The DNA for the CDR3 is TGTGCCAGCACCCCGACAGGGCCCGTAGGTGAGCAGTTCTTC.

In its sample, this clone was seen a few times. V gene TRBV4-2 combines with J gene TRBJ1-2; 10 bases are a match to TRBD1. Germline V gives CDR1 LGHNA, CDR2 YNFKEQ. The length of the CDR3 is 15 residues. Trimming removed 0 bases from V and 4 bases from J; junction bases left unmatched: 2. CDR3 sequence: CASSQERTGGYGYTF. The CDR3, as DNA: TGTGCCAGCAGCCAAGAGCGGACAGGGGGCTATGGCTACACCTTC.

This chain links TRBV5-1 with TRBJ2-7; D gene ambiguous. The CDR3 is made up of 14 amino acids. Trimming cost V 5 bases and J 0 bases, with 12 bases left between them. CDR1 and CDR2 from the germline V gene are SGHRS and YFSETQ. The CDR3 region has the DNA TGCGCCAGCAGGGGCGGAATGAGCTCCTACGAGCAGTACTTC. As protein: CASRGGMSSYEQYF.

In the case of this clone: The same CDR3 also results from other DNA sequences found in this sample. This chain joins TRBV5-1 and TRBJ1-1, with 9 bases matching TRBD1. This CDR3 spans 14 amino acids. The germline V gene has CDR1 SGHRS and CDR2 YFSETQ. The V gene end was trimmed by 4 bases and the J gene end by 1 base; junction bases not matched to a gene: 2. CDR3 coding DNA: TGCGCCAGCAGCCCGGACAGGGGGAACACTGAAGCTTTCTTT. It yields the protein CASSPDRGNTEAFF.

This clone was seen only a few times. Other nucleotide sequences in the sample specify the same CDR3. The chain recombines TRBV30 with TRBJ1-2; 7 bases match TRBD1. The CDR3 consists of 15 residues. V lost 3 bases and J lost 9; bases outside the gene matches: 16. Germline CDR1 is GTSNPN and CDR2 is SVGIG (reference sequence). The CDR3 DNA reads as TGTGCCTGGAGCCAGACAGGGCGGTCGGTTTTTCGCTACACCTTC. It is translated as CAWSQTGRSVFRYTF.

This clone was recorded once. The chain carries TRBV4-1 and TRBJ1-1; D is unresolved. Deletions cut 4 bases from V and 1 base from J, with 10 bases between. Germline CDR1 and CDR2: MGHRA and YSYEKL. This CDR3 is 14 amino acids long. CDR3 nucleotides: TGCGCCAGCAGCCCCTGGGCGGAGAACACTGAAGCTTTCTTT. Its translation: CASSPWAENTEAFF.

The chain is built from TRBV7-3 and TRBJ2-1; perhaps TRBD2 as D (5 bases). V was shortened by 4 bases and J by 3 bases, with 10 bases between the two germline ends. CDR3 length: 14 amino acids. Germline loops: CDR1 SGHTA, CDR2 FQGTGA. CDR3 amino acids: CASSSGSYYNEQFF. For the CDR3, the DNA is TGTGCCAGCAGCTCGGGATCCTACTACAATGAGCAGTTCTTC.

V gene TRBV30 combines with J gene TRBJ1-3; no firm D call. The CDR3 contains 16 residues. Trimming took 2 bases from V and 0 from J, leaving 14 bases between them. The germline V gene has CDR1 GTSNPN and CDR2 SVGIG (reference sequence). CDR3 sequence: CAWSNYPRTSGNTIYF. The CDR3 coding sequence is TGTGCCTGGAGTAATTACCCGAGGACCTCTGGAAACACCATATATTTT.

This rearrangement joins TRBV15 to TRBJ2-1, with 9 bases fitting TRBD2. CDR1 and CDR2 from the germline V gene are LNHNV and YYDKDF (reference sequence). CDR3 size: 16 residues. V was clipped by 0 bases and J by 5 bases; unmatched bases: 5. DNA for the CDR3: TGTGCCACCAGCAGAGACAAGACTAGCGGTAACAATGAGCAGTTCTTC. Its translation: CATSRDKTSGNNEQFF. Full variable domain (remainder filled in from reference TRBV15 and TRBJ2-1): DAMVIQNPRYQVTQFGKPVTLSCSQTLNHNVMYWYQQKSSQAPKLLFHYYDKDFNNEADTPDNFQSRRPNTSFCFLDIRSPGLGDTAMYLCATSRDKTSGNNEQFFGPGTRLTVL.

The CDR3 spells CAWSALGAGRGLDSPLHF. CDR3 DNA sequence: TGTGCCTGGAGTGCCCTGGGTGCAGGGAGGGGTCTCGATTCACCCCTCCACTTT. This chain uses TRBV30 with TRBJ1-6, with a possible D match to TRBD1 (5 bases). Germline V gives CDR1 GTSNPN, CDR2 SVGIG (reference sequence). The CDR3 length is 18 residues. V gave up 1 base and J gave up 8 bases, with 24 bases separating them.

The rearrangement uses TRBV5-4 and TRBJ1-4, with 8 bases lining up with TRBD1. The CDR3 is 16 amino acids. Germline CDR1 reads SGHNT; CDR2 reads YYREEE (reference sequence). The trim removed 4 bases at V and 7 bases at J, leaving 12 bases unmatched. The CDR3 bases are TGTGCCAGCAGCCAGAGGGACAGGCATCCGGGTGAAAAACTGTTTTTT. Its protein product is CASSQRDRHPGEKLFF.

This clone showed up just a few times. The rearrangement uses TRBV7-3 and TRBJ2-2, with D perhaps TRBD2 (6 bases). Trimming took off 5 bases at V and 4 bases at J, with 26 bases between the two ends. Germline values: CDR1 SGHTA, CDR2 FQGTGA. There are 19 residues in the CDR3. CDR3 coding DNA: TGTGCCAGCAGCCCCTTACCCCCCTTCTCGGGAGTGGGCACCGGGGAGCTGTTTTTT. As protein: CASSPLPPFSGVGTGELFF. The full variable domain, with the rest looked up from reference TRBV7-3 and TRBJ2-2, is GAGVSQTPSNKVTEKGKYVELRCDPISGHTALYWYRQSLGQGPEFLIYFQGTGAADDSGLPNDRFFAVRPEGSVSTLKIQRTERGDSAVYLCASSPLPPFSGVGTGELFFGEGSRLTVL.